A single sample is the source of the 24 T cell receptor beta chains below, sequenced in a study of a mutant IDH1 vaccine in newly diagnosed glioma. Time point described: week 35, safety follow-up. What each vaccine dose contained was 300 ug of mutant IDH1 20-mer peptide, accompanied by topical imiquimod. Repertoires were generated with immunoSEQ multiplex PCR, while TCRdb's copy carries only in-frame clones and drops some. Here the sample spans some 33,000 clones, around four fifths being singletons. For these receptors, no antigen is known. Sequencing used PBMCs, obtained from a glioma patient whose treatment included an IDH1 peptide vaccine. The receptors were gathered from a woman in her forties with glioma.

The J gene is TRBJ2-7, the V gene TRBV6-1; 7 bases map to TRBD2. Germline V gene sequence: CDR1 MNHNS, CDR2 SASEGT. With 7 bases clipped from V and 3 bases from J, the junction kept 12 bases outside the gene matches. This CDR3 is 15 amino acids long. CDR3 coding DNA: TGTGCCAGCAACGAGCGGGGACGTATTAGCTACGAGCAGTACTTC. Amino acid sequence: CASNERGRISYEQYF.

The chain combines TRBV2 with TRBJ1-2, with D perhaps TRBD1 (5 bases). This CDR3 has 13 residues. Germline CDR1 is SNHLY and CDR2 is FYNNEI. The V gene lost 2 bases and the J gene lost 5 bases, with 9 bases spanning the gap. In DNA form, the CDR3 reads TGTGCCAGCAGTGAAACCCCAGGGTATGGCTACACCTTC. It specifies CASSETPGYGYTF.

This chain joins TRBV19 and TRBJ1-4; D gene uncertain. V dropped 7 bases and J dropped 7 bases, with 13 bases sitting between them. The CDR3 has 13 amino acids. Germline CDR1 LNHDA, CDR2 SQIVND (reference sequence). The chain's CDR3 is CASTKRVGEKLFF. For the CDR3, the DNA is TGTGCCAGTACGAAGAGGGTCGGTGAAAAACTGTTTTTT.

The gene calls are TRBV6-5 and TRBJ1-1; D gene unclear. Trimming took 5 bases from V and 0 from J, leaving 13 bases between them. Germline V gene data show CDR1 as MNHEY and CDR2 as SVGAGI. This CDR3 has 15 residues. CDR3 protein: CASSPQALMNTEAFF. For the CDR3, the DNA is TGTGCCAGCAGTCCCCAAGCCCTTATGAACACTGAAGCTTTCTTT.

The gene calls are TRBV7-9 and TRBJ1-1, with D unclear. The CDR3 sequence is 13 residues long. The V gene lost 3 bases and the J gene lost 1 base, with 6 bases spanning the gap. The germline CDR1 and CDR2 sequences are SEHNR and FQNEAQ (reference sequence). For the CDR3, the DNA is TGTGCCAGCAGCTTCGACTGGAACACTGAAGCTTTCTTT. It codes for CASSFDWNTEAFF.

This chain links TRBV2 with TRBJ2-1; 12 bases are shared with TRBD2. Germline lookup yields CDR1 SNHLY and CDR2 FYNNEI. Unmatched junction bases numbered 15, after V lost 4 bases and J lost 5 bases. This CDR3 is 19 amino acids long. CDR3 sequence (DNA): TGTGCCAGCAGTGTTCCGGGACTAGCGGGTCCCCTGGGGGACAATGAGCAGTTCTTC. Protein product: CASSVPGLAGPLGDNEQFF.

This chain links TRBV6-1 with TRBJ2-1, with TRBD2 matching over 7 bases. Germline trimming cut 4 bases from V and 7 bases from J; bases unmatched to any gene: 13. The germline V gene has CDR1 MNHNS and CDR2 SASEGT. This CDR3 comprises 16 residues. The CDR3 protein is CASSVISGVVMNEQFF. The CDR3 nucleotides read TGTGCCAGCAGTGTAATAAGCGGGGTAGTGATGAATGAGCAGTTCTTC.

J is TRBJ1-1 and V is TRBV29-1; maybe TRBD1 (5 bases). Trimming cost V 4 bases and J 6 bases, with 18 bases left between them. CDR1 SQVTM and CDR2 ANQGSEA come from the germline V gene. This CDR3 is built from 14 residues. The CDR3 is CSVGDAFSLPEAFF. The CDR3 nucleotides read TGCAGCGTTGGGGACGCCTTCTCCTTACCTGAAGCTTTCTTT.

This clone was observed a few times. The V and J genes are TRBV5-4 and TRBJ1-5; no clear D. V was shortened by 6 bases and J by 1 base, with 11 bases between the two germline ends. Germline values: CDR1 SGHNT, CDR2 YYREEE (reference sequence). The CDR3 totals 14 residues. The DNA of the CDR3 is TGTGCCAGCACCCCAGGAACGAGCAATCAGCCCCAGCATTTT. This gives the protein CASTPGTSNQPQHF.

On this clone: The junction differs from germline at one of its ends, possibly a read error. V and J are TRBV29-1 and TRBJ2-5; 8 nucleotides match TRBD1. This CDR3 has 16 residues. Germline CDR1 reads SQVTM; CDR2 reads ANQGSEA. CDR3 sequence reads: CSVEGVQGDPEEIQYF. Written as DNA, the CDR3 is TGCAGCGTTGAGGGGGTACAGGGGGATCCTGAAGAGATCCAGTACTTC.

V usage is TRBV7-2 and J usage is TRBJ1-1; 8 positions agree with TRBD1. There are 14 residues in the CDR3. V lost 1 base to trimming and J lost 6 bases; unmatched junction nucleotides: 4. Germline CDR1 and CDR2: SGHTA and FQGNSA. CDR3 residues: CASSLDRGVAEAFF. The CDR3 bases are TGTGCCAGCAGCTTAGACAGGGGGGTCGCTGAAGCTTTCTTT.

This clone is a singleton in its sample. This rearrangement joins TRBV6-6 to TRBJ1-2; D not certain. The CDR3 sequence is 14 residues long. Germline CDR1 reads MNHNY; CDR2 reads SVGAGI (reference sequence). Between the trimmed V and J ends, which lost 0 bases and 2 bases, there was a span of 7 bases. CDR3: CASSYSSGNYGYTF. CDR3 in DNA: TGTGCCAGCAGTTACTCGAGCGGGAACTATGGCTACACCTTC.

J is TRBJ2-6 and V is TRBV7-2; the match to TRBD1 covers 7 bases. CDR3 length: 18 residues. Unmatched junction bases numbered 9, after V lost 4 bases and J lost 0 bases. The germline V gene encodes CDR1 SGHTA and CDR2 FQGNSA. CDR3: CASSSTGALLSGANVLTF. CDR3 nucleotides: TGTGCCAGCAGCTCCACAGGGGCCCTCCTCTCTGGGGCCAACGTCCTGACTTTC.

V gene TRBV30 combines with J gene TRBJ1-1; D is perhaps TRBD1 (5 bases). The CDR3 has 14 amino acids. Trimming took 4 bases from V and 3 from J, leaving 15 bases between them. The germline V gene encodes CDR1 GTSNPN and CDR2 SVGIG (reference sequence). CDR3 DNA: TGTGCCTGGACGGGTAGGGGCAGTGACACTGAAGCTTTCTTT. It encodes CAWTGRGSDTEAFF.

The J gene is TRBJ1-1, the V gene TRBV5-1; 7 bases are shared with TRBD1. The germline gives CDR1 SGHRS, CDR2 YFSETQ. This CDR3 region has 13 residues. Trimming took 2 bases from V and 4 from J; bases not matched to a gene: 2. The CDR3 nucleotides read TGCGCCAGCAGCTTAGGGGGCGGCACTGAAGCTTTCTTT. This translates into CASSLGGGTEAFF.

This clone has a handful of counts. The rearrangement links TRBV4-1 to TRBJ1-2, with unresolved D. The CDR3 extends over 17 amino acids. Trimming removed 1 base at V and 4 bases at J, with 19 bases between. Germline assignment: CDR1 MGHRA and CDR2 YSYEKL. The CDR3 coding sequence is TGCGCCAGCAGCCAAGTTGGGTCGATCCCTATGGGCTATGGCTACACCTTC. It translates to CASSQVGSIPMGYGYTF.

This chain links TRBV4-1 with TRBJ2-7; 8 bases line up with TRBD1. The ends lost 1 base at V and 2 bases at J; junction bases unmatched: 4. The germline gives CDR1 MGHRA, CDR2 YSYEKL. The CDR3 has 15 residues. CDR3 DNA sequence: TGCGCCAGCAGCCAAGTAGGGACAGGACCCTACGAGCAGTACTTC. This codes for CASSQVGTGPYEQYF.

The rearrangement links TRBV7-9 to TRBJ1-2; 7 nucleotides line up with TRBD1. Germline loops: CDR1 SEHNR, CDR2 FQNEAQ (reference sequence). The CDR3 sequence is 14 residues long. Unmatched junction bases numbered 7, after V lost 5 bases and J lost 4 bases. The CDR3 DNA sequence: TGTGCCAGCAGCATTGGGACAGCCCTCTATGGCTACACCTTC. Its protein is CASSIGTALYGYTF.

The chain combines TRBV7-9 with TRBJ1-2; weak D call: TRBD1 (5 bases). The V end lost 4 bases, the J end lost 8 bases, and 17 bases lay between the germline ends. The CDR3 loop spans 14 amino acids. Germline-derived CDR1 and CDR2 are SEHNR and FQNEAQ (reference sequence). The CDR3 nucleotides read TGTGCCAGCAGCTCGTATAACGGGGCAGGGGGCTACACCTTC. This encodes CASSSYNGAGGYTF.

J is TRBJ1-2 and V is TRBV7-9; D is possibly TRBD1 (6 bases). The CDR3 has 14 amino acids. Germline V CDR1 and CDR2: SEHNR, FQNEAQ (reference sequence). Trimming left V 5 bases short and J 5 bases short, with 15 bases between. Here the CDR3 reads CASSPTGTGYGYTF. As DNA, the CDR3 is TGTGCCAGCAGCCCTACAGGGACGGGTTATGGCTACACCTTC.

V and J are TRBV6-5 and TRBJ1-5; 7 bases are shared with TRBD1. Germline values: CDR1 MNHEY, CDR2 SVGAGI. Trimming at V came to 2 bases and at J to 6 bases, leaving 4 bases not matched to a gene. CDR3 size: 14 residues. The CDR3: CASSYRGLGQPQHF. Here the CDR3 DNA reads TGTGCCAGCAGTTACAGGGGGCTAGGTCAGCCCCAGCATTTT.

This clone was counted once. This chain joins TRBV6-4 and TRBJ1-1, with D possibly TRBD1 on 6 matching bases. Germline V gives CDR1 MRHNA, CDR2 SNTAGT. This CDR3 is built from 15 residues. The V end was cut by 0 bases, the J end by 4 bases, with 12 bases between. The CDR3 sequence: CASSDSTGHSTEAFF. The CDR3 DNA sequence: TGTGCCAGCAGTGACTCGACAGGCCATAGCACTGAAGCTTTCTTT.

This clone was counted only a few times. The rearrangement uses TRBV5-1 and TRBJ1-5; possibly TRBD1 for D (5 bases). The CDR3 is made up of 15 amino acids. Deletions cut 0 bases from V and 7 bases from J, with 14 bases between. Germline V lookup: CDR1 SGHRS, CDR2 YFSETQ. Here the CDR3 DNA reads TGCGCCAGCAGCTTGGTGGGCAGCCCAGGGCAGCCCCAGCATTTT. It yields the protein CASSLVGSPGQPQHF.

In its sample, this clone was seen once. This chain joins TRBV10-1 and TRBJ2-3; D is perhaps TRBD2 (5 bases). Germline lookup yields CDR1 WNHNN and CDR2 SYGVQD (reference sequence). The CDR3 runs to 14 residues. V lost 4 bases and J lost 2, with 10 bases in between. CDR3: CASSGSSPTDTQYF. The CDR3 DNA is TGCGCCAGCAGTGGGTCTAGCCCCACAGATACGCAGTATTTT.